One sample yielded the 19 T cell receptor beta chains listed below, sequenced in a study of radiation and T cells in renal cell carcinoma. Time point described: blood 4 weeks post-SBRT, at nephrectomy. Treatment indicated: 15 Gy SBRT to primary tumor, nephrectomy 4 weeks later. TCRdb's table, derived via immunoSEQ multiplex PCR, lists solely in-frame clones and lacks some. The sample consists of about 90,000 clones, 84% of them appearing once. The specimen was blood, collected from a patient whose treatment included radiotherapy and nephrectomy. Receptors were obtained from a man in his fifties or sixties with renal cell carcinoma.

This chain connects TRBV19 to TRBJ2-5, with 13 bases matching TRBD2. CDR3 size: 16 residues. V was clipped by 5 bases and J by 6 bases; unmatched bases: 9. CDR1 LNHDA and CDR2 SQIVND come from the germline V gene (reference sequence). The CDR3: CASSPRTSGSTKTQYF. CDR3 nucleotides: TGTGCCAGTAGTCCCCGGACTAGCGGGAGTACTAAGACCCAGTACTTC.

This clone was seen just once. The chain employs TRBV5-1 and TRBJ1-1; D gene ambiguous. The V and J ends lost 2 bases and 2 bases respectively, with 7 bases between them. Per the germline V gene, CDR1 is SGHRS and CDR2 is YFSETQ. CDR3 length: 13 amino acids. The CDR3 spells CASSFSENTEAFF. The CDR3 region has the DNA TGCGCCAGCAGCTTTTCAGAAAACACTGAAGCTTTCTTT.

This chain links TRBV11-1 with TRBJ2-3; D tentatively reads TRBD1 or TRBD2 (5 bases each). V was cut by 0 bases and J by 3 bases, with 13 bases left in between. The CDR3 is made up of 16 amino acids. Per the germline V gene, CDR1 is SGHAT and CDR2 is FQDESV (reference sequence). The CDR3 loop is CASSLAPNGATDTQYF. CDR3 in DNA: TGTGCCAGCAGCTTAGCGCCCAACGGGGCAACAGATACGCAGTATTTT.

The V call is TRBV4-2, the J call TRBJ2-6, with D hard to call. V was cut by 0 bases and J by 0 bases, with 9 bases left in between. This CDR3 is 17 amino acids long. CDR1 LGHNA and CDR2 YNFKEQ come from the germline V gene. CDR3 coding DNA: TGTGCCAGCAGCCAAGATGCGACACCCTCTGGGGCCAACGTCCTGACTTTC. It specifies CASSQDATPSGANVLTF.

This chain connects TRBV19 to TRBJ2-1, with 10 bases identical to TRBD2. The V gene's germline CDR1 is LNHDA and CDR2 SQIVND (reference sequence). The CDR3 is 16 amino acids. J lost 7 bases, V lost 3 bases, and 9 bases had no gene match. CDR3 protein: CASSIGSGRGWNEQFF. CDR3 in DNA: TGTGCCAGTAGTATCGGCAGCGGGAGGGGGTGGAATGAGCAGTTCTTC.

The chain uses TRBV10-3 and TRBJ2-7, with D possibly being TRBD1 (6 bases). Trimming left V 6 bases short and J 1 base short, with 10 bases between. Germline lookup yields CDR1 ENHRY and CDR2 SYGVKD. The CDR3 covers 13 residues. The CDR3 reads CAIRNRESYEQYF. CDR3 coding DNA: TGTGCCATCAGGAACAGGGAATCCTACGAGCAGTACTTC.

The genes are TRBV7-7 and TRBJ1-3; 7 bases are shared with TRBD1. Germline values: CDR1 SSHAT, CDR2 FNYEAQ (reference sequence). Trimming at V came to 5 bases and at J to 0 bases, leaving 7 bases not matched to a gene. The CDR3 runs to 16 residues. The CDR3 sequence is CASSRDRASSGNTIYF. The CDR3 DNA is TGTGCCAGCAGCCGAGACAGGGCGAGCTCTGGAAACACCATATATTTT.

This clone was found once. V is TRBV6-1 and J is TRBJ1-3; D is unresolved. Germline assignment: CDR1 MNHNS and CDR2 SASEGT. This CDR3 has 18 amino acids. The V and J ends lost 1 base and 5 bases respectively, with 21 bases between them. CDR3: CASSEVPPGRPGRNTIYF. The CDR3, as DNA: TGTGCCAGCAGTGAAGTTCCCCCTGGGAGGCCCGGGCGAAACACCATATATTTT.

The J gene is TRBJ2-1, the V gene TRBV18; 12 bases align to TRBD2. The CDR3 is made up of 15 amino acids. CDR1 and CDR2 from the germline V gene are KGHSH and LQKENI. Trimming took 6 bases from V and 6 from J; bases not matched to a gene: 6. CDR3 residues: CASSLAGGPTNEQFF. CDR3 nucleotide sequence: TGTGCCAGCTCTCTAGCGGGAGGGCCGACCAATGAGCAGTTCTTC.

V is TRBV10-1 and J is TRBJ2-3; a weak D match, TRBD2 (7 bases). The CDR3 is made up of 16 amino acids. Trimming pared 2 bases from V and 2 bases from J, leaving 14 bases between. Germline CDR1 and CDR2: WNHNN and SYGVQD (reference sequence). The CDR3 here is CASSEQRGGYTDTQYF. The CDR3 coding sequence is TGCGCCAGCAGTGAGCAGCGCGGGGGCTACACAGATACGCAGTATTTT.

This sequence joins TRBV19 and TRBJ2-1, with 12 bases aligning to TRBD1. V gave up 5 bases and J gave up 7 bases; unmatched junction bases: 3. The V gene's germline CDR1 is LNHDA and CDR2 SQIVND (reference sequence). The CDR3 is 14 residues long. CDR3 in DNA: TGTGCCAGTAGTGGGACAGGGGGCCTAAATGAGCAGTTCTTC. It yields the protein CASSGTGGLNEQFF. Filled out from reference TRBV19 and TRBJ2-1, the complete variable domain reads DGGITQSPKYLFRKEGQNVTLSCEQNLNHDAMYWYRQDPGQGLRLIYYSQIVNDFQKGDIAEGYSVSREKKESFPLTVTSAQKNPTAFYLCASSGTGGLNEQFFGPGTRLTVL.

This chain links TRBV9 with TRBJ1-3, with a possible D match to TRBD1 (6 bases). There are 15 residues in the CDR3. Trimming stripped 4 bases from V and 0 bases from J, with 11 bases between. Germline V gene lookup returns CDR1 SGDLS and CDR2 YYNGEE. The CDR3 coding sequence is TGTGCCAGCAGCCCCATAGGGGGCTCTGGAAACACCATATATTTT. This sequence encodes CASSPIGGSGNTIYF.

V and J are TRBV19 and TRBJ2-1, with 7 positions matching TRBD2. This CDR3 contains 18 residues. Germline loops: CDR1 LNHDA, CDR2 SQIVND (reference sequence). Germline trimming cut 0 bases from V and 5 bases from J; bases unmatched to any gene: 13. CDR3 loop: CASSIDRGSGTHNNEQFF. The CDR3, as DNA: TGTGCCAGTAGTATAGATCGTGGAAGCGGGACCCACAACAATGAGCAGTTCTTC.

This chain joins TRBV6-1 and TRBJ2-2; no definite D call. Germline V gene data show CDR1 as MNHNS and CDR2 as SASEGT. This CDR3 is built from 13 residues. Trimming took off 2 bases at V and 3 bases at J, with 4 bases between the two ends. CDR3 coding DNA: TGTGCCAGCAGTGAATCCTACACCGGGGAGCTGTTTTTT. Its translation is CASSESYTGELFF.

With respect to this clone: The sample contains more than one DNA sequence encoding this CDR3. V gene TRBV20-1 combines with J gene TRBJ1-1; a possible D gene is TRBD1 (5 bases). V gave up 4 bases and J gave up 8 bases, with 11 bases separating them. The length of the CDR3 is 11 residues. Germline loops: CDR1 DFQATT, CDR2 SNEGSKA (reference sequence). The CDR3 bases are TGCAGTGCTAATAGGGGCCCCGAAGCTTTCTTT. It yields the protein CSANRGPEAFF.

The chain uses TRBV4-3 and TRBJ1-2; 7 bases line up with TRBD1. The CDR3 runs to 15 residues. V was pared by 0 bases and J by 6 bases, with 7 bases of the junction left unmatched. The germline V gene encodes CDR1 LGHNA and CDR2 YSLEER. DNA for the CDR3: TGCGCCAGCAGCCAAGATTTCGTACAGGGGAATGGCTACACCTTC. It translates to CASSQDFVQGNGYTF.

This chain uses TRBV19 with TRBJ1-4, with 10 bases lining up with TRBD1. After removal of 6 bases from V and 7 bases from J, the junction contained 11 bases not matched to a gene. Germline loops: CDR1 LNHDA, CDR2 SQIVND (reference sequence). CDR3 length equals 16 residues. The CDR3 region is CASSEWRGQGVEKLFF. DNA of the CDR3: TGTGCCAGTAGCGAGTGGAGAGGACAGGGGGTTGAAAAACTGTTTTTT.

This chain joins TRBV4-3 and TRBJ2-7, with 10 bases matching TRBD1. Trimming at V came to 0 bases and at J to 3 bases, leaving 2 bases not matched to a gene. Per the germline V gene, CDR1 is LGHNA and CDR2 is YSLEER. This CDR3 is 15 amino acids long. The CDR3 here is CASSQDWTGGYEQYF. DNA for the CDR3: TGCGCCAGCAGCCAAGATTGGACAGGGGGCTACGAGCAGTACTTC.

This clone turned up a few times. V is TRBV5-1 and J is TRBJ1-3; D is unresolved. V lost 0 bases to trimming and J lost 4 bases, with 11 bases between them. Germline values: CDR1 SGHRS, CDR2 YFSETQ. The CDR3 contains 15 residues. The CDR3 DNA reads as TGCGCCAGCAGCTTGGAAGGCACGAAAGGAAACACCATATATTTT. Translated: CASSLEGTKGNTIYF.